Shown below are 28 T cell receptor beta chains from a single sample sequenced in a study of blood T cell repertoires in COVID-19. Assay: immunoSEQ multiplex PCR; the TCRdb copy retains only in-frame clones and omits some. The table records some 220,000 clones, under 85% of them present only once. Sequenced material: peripheral blood. These receptor sequences come from a woman in her 30s with COVID-19, enrolled during active disease.

The gene calls are TRBV28 and TRBJ1-1, with D perhaps matching TRBD1 (6 bases). Deletions cut 3 bases from V and 8 bases from J, with 13 bases between. Germline CDR1 and CDR2: MDHEN and SYDVKM. This CDR3 is 13 amino acids long. The CDR3 DNA sequence: TGTGCCAGCAGTTTGGCGGGGGCCCCAGAAGCTTTCTTT. Translating gives CASSLAGAPEAFF.

The chain carries TRBV30 and TRBJ1-5; D call uncertain. This CDR3 comprises 14 residues. Between the trimmed V and J ends, which lost 1 base and 0 bases, there was a span of 7 bases. Germline-derived CDR1 and CDR2 are GTSNPN and SVGIG (reference sequence). This chain's CDR3 is CAWSGEASNQPQHF. DNA for the CDR3: TGTGCCTGGAGTGGGGAGGCTAGCAATCAGCCCCAGCATTTT. The entire variable domain, with the rest obtained from reference TRBV30 and TRBJ1-5, is as follows: SQTIHQWPATLVQPVGSPLSLECTVEGTSNPNLYWYRQAAGRGLQLLFYSVGIGQISSEVPQNLSASRPQDRQFILSSKKLLLSDSGFYLCAWSGEASNQPQHFGDGTRLSIL.

V usage is TRBV2 and J usage is TRBJ1-1; TRBD1 aligns across 9 bases. CDR1 SNHLY and CDR2 FYNNEI come from the germline V gene. The J segment lost 1 base and the V segment lost 6 bases, leaving 6 bases of the junction unmatched. This CDR3 has 15 residues. The CDR3 nucleotides read TGTGCCAGCAGCTGGGACAGGGTCACGAACACTGAAGCTTTCTTT. It specifies CASSWDRVTNTEAFF.

The rearrangement joins TRBV19 to TRBJ2-2; tentatively, D is TRBD2 (6 bases). The germline V and J ends were trimmed by 6 bases and 3 bases, with 14 bases remaining between them. This CDR3 contains 15 residues. In germline, CDR1 is LNHDA, CDR2 SQIVND (reference sequence). In DNA form, the CDR3 reads TGTGCCAGTAGCGGAAGGAGGGTCGACACCGGGGAGCTGTTTTTT. Amino acids: CASSGRRVDTGELFF.

The chain uses TRBV10-3 and TRBJ1-3; possible D gene TRBD1, 5 bases. The V end was cut by 2 bases, the J end by 1 base, with 12 bases between. Germline V gene data show CDR1 as ENHRY and CDR2 as SYGVKD. The CDR3 has 16 amino acids. CDR3 protein: CAISEGAAGSGNTIYF. Here the CDR3 DNA reads TGTGCCATCAGTGAGGGGGCTGCCGGATCTGGAAACACCATATATTTT.

The J gene is TRBJ2-1, the V gene TRBV18; D remains unclear. CDR3 length: 15 residues. Germline CDR1 is KGHSH and CDR2 is LQKENI. Trimming left V 3 bases short and J 3 bases short, with 12 bases between. CDR3 sequence (DNA): TGTGCCAGCTCACCCCCCAGACAACACTACAATGAGCAGTTCTTC. Its protein is CASSPPRQHYNEQFF.

The chain links TRBV15 to TRBJ2-3; a weak D match, TRBD2 (5 bases). The CDR3 sequence is 20 residues long. Germline CDR1 reads LNHNV; CDR2 reads YYDKDF (reference sequence). Trimming left V 0 bases short and J 3 bases short, with 25 bases between. The CDR3 sequence: CATSRETVLAFSVGTDTQYF. DNA of the CDR3: TGTGCCACCAGCAGAGAGACCGTGCTAGCTTTCTCCGTGGGAACAGATACGCAGTATTTT.

V is TRBV2 and J is TRBJ2-2, with 7 positions matching TRBD1. The germline CDR1 and CDR2 sequences are SNHLY and FYNNEI. The CDR3 runs 14 residues. J gave up 0 bases and V 7 bases, and 2 bases lay outside the gene matches. CDR3 sequence reads: CASKGQANTGELFF. CDR3 coding DNA: TGTGCCAGCAAAGGACAGGCGAACACCGGGGAGCTGTTTTTT.

The genes are TRBV7-9 and TRBJ2-7; TRBD1 matches 7 bases. The ends lost 6 bases at V and 5 bases at J; junction bases unmatched: 10. This CDR3 has 14 amino acids. CDR1 SEHNR and CDR2 FQNEAQ come from the germline V gene (reference sequence). CDR3 coding DNA: TGTGCCAGCAGTTCCGGACAGGCTGCTCACGAGCAGTACTTC. It specifies CASSSGQAAHEQYF.

The chain couples TRBV27 to TRBJ2-1; the match to TRBD2 covers 11 bases. CDR1 MNHEY and CDR2 SMNVEV come from the germline V gene (reference sequence). V trimming: 2 bases; J trimming: 8 bases; junction bases outside the gene matches: 17. The CDR3 sequence is 19 residues long. Here the CDR3 reads CASSLLAGGSVNRGHEQFF. Here the CDR3 DNA reads TGTGCCAGCAGTTTACTAGCGGGAGGCTCAGTCAATCGGGGCCATGAGCAGTTCTTC.

The gene calls are TRBV20-1 and TRBJ2-1; 7 bases map to TRBD2. V trimming: 1 base; J trimming: 10 bases; junction bases outside the gene matches: 1. Germline CDR1 reads DFQATT; CDR2 reads SNEGSKA (reference sequence). This CDR3 region has 11 residues. The chain's CDR3 is CSARGTREQFF. CDR3 bases: TGCAGTGCTAGAGGGACTAGGGAGCAGTTCTTC.

The J gene is TRBJ2-5, the V gene TRBV29-1; D may be TRBD2 (5 bases). CDR1 is SQVTM, CDR2 ANQGSEA, per germline. Trimming removed 6 bases from V and 5 bases from J, with 16 bases in between. This CDR3 contains 13 residues. The CDR3 DNA is TGCAGCGTCAGCGGCGGAAACAAGGAGACCCAGTACTTC. Translated: CSVSGGNKETQYF. The full variable domain, rest sourced from reference TRBV29-1 and TRBJ2-5, is SAVISQKPSRDICQRGTSLTIQCQVDSQVTMMFWYRQQPGQSLTLIATANQGSEATYESGFVIDKFPISRPNLTFSTLTVSNMSPEDSSIYLCSVSGGNKETQYFGPGTRLLVL.

The rearrangement links TRBV29-1 to TRBJ1-1; TRBD1 might be the D (5 bases). Germline loops: CDR1 SQVTM, CDR2 ANQGSEA. V shed 8 bases and J shed 6 bases, with 16 bases lying between them. The CDR3 has 12 amino acids. CDR3 residues: CSTLSGIAEAFF. The CDR3 bases are TGCAGCACCCTCTCAGGGATCGCTGAAGCTTTCTTT.

This clone was recorded a few times. The chain recombines TRBV28 with TRBJ1-5; no definite D call. Germline values: CDR1 MDHEN, CDR2 SYDVKM. Trimming shortened V by 1 base and J by 4 bases, and 8 bases separated the two germline ends. This CDR3 region has 14 residues. CDR3 bases: TGTGCCAGCAGTTTATTGTCAGGTAATCAGCCCCAGCATTTT. Translated, it gives CASSLLSGNQPQHF.

The CDR3 is CASSVQPGTSGNEQFF. The CDR3 DNA reads as TGTGCCAGCAGTGTTCAACCCGGGACTAGCGGCAATGAGCAGTTCTTC. The chain uses TRBV6-4 and TRBJ2-1; 11 bases match TRBD2. The CDR3 length is 16 residues. CDR1 is MRHNA, CDR2 SNTAGT, per germline. After removal of 4 bases from V and 6 bases from J, the junction contained 8 bases not matched to a gene.

This clone was observed a single time. V gene TRBV29-1 combines with J gene TRBJ2-5, with TRBD2 matching over 7 bases. Germline V gives CDR1 SQVTM, CDR2 ANQGSEA. Trimming removed 7 bases from V and 5 bases from J; junction bases left unmatched: 10. The CDR3 spans 13 residues. DNA for the CDR3: TGCAGCGCTGGGGCGGGAGAAGTTGAGACCCAGTACTTC. This codes for CSAGAGEVETQYF.

V and J are TRBV7-6 and TRBJ1-5; no clear D. The CDR3 covers 14 residues. CDR1 and CDR2 from the germline V gene are SGHVS and FNYEAQ. V lost 5 bases and J 2 bases, leaving 10 bases between the germline ends. DNA of the CDR3: TGTGCCAGCAGCCTAACTTCCGGCAATCAGCCCCAGCATTTT. This codes for CASSLTSGNQPQHF.

This chain connects TRBV2 to TRBJ1-5; a possible D gene is TRBD1 (6 bases). Trimming took 6 bases from V and 7 from J, leaving 10 bases between them. CDR1 is SNHLY, CDR2 FYNNEI, per germline. This CDR3 region has 12 residues. The CDR3 DNA sequence: TGTGCCAGCAGGGGGGGGCTCCAGCCCCAGCATTTT. Translated: CASRGGLQPQHF.

The chain joins TRBV5-4 to TRBJ2-5, with TRBD1 identical over 11 bases. Germline V CDR1 and CDR2: SGHNT, YYREEE (reference sequence). With 3 bases clipped from V and 7 bases from J, the junction kept 8 bases outside the gene matches. The CDR3 covers 15 residues. The CDR3 nucleotides are TGTGCCAGCAGCTCGGGGACAGGGGGAATTGGGACCCAGTACTTC. Its translation is CASSSGTGGIGTQYF.

The chain is built from TRBV28 and TRBJ2-5; 14 nucleotides agree with TRBD2. CDR1 and CDR2 (germline): MDHEN, SYDVKM. This CDR3 comprises 15 residues. With V trimmed by 5 bases and J by 5 bases, 4 bases remained unmatched. CDR3 residues: CASSTGLAGVETQYF. CDR3 nucleotide sequence: TGTGCCAGCAGTACGGGACTAGCGGGAGTGGAGACCCAGTACTTC. Based on the CDR3 plus reference TRBV28 and TRBJ2-5, the full variable domain is DVKVTQSSRYLVKRTGEKVFLECVQDMDHENMFWYRQDPGLGLRLIYFSYDVKMKEKGDIPEGYSVSREKKERFSLILESASTNQTSMYLCASSTGLAGVETQYFGPGTRLLVL.

This clone was counted a single time. The chain links TRBV5-4 to TRBJ2-2; D is ambiguous. This CDR3 has 12 residues. The V end was cut by 4 bases, the J end by 8 bases, with 9 bases between. Looked up from germline, CDR1 is SGHNT and CDR2 is YYREEE (reference sequence). Written as DNA, the CDR3 is TGTGCCAGCAGCCGAACACAGGGGGAGCTGTTTTTT. As protein: CASSRTQGELFF.

The chain combines TRBV7-9 with TRBJ2-3; 12 nucleotides match TRBD2. Germline CDR1 SEHNR, CDR2 FQNEAQ (reference sequence). The CDR3 is 16 residues long. The ends lost 5 bases at V and 0 bases at J; junction bases unmatched: 3. The DNA of the CDR3 is TGTGCCAGCAGCGATGGACTAGCGGGGAGCACAGATACGCAGTATTTT. Translating it yields CASSDGLAGSTDTQYF.

This chain uses TRBV7-9 with TRBJ2-2; D uncertain. Germline CDR1 is SEHNR and CDR2 is FQNEAQ (reference sequence). V was trimmed by 0 bases and J by 0 bases, leaving 8 bases between them. This CDR3 spans 16 amino acids. Here the CDR3 DNA reads TGTGCCAGCAGCTTAGCGGCGGCATCGAACACCGGGGAGCTGTTTTTT. It specifies CASSLAAASNTGELFF.

In regard to this clone: The same CDR3 is also encoded by other DNA sequences in this sample. The genes are TRBV9 and TRBJ2-7; D gene uncertain. Trimming removed 0 bases at V and 3 bases at J, with 4 bases between. This CDR3 has 12 amino acids. CDR1 SGDLS and CDR2 YYNGEE come from the germline V gene. The CDR3 DNA sequence: TGTGCCAGCAGCGTAGACGGCTACGAGCAGTACTTC. It translates to CASSVDGYEQYF. The full variable domain, completed using reference TRBV9 and TRBJ2-7, is DSGVTQTPKHLITATGQRVTLRCSPRSGDLSVYWYQQSLDQGLQFLIQYYNGEERAKGNILERFSAQQFPDLHSELNLSSLELGDSALYFCASSVDGYEQYFGPGTRLTVT.

Of note for this clone: Other nucleotide sequences in the sample specify the same CDR3. This chain's CDR3 is CASSSTGGSNQPQHF. The CDR3 DNA reads as TGTGCCAGCAGCTCTACAGGGGGTAGCAATCAGCCCCAGCATTTT. The rearrangement links TRBV28 to TRBJ1-5; 8 bases match TRBD1. The CDR3 is 15 amino acids. From germline, CDR1 is MDHEN and CDR2 SYDVKM. J was trimmed by 0 bases and V by 6 bases; bases with no gene match: 4.

In DNA, the CDR3 is TGTGCCAGCAGCTCGTATTATACAGGGTACGAGCAGTACTTC. This gives the protein CASSSYYTGYEQYF. This chain connects TRBV13 to TRBJ2-7; TRBD1 is a possible D gene (6 bases). Germline values: CDR1 PRHDT, CDR2 FYEKMQ (reference sequence). Trimming took 4 bases from V and 4 from J, leaving 14 bases between them. The CDR3 contains 14 residues.

The CDR3 loop is CASSRASGGRTDTQYF. The DNA for the CDR3 is TGTGCCAGCTCACGAGCTAGCGGGGGGCGTACAGATACGCAGTATTTT. J is TRBJ2-3 and V is TRBV18, with 11 bases identical to TRBD2. The ends lost 4 bases at V and 3 bases at J; junction bases unmatched: 6. There are 16 residues in the CDR3. Germline CDR1 is KGHSH and CDR2 is LQKENI.

The V call is TRBV19, the J call TRBJ1-2; D may be TRBD1 (5 bases). Germline CDR1 and CDR2: LNHDA and SQIVND (reference sequence). This CDR3 is 14 amino acids long. The V end lost 3 bases, the J end lost 8 bases, and 16 bases lay between the germline ends. The CDR3 DNA reads TGTGCCAGTAGTATTAAGGCAGGGCCCCGGGGCTACACCTTC. It encodes CASSIKAGPRGYTF.